This TCR beta chain was captured by sequencing in a study of breast tumors, draining lymph nodes, adjacent tissues. Samples came from axillary lymph nodes draining the breast cancer. In its sample, this clonotype was seen many times. TCRdb reprocessed the multiplex PCR reads via MiXCR and lists one record per CDR3 protein. The table lists approximately 150,000 distinct CDR3 sequences, more than 25% of them singletons. This clonotype was obtained from a female donor with breast cancer. Some clones in this sample may be carry-over from other donors' samples. Sequencing input: axillary lymph node tissue.

CDR3 protein: CASSLGQGGNEKLFF. The DNA for the CDR3 is TGTGCCAGCAGCTTAGGACAGGGAGGGAATGAAAAACTGTTTTTT. The chain uses TRBV7-9 and TRBJ1-4; 7 bases fit TRBD1. The V segment lost 1 base and the J segment 5 bases; nucleotides outside the gene matches: 4. Germline V gene sequence: CDR1 SEHNR, CDR2 FQNEAQ (reference sequence). This CDR3 has 15 amino acids.